The text below deals with one T cell receptor beta chain. Germline CDR1 is SGHTA and CDR2 is FQGTGA. The CDR3 has 16 residues. Trimming took 2 bases from V and 7 from J; bases not matched to a gene: 9. This sample stems from a study of blood T cell repertoires in COVID-19. About the research overall: The United States, Italy and Spain supplied acute and convalescent COVID-19 samples. In each case, the material was cDNA or gDNA derived from T cells, B-cell-depleted T cells, or PBMCs.

In the study's own analysis: Nucleated cell counts were estimated from reference gene primer amplification. Sequenced by immunoSEQ multiplex PCR; TCRdb stores in-frame clones only, minus some. The V and J calls and the clone size are those of that table, but D and trimming were determined from the DNA. The data hold 85,000 to 100,000 clones, with roughly 80% observed a single time. The sequencing sample was made of peripheral blood. This receptor was taken from a human donor in a cohort sampled during active COVID-19. The V and J genes are TRBV7-3 and TRBJ2-2; the match to TRBD2 covers 8 bases. The CDR3 is CASSLESGGFGGELFF. The CDR3 DNA sequence: TGTGCCAGCAGCTTAGAGTCGGGAGGGTTTGGCGGGGAGCTGTTTTTT.